The entry below describes one TCR beta chain. Its specificity is not known. The V and J ends lost 10 bases and 2 bases respectively, with 8 bases between them. The germline V gene encodes CDR1 MNHNS and CDR2 SASEGT. The CDR3 extends over 11 amino acids. With the Oncomine TCR Beta short-read assay, DNA from cultured CD4+ T cells was sequenced. TCRdb reprocessed the PCR reads via MiXCR and lists one record per CDR3 protein. In the table there are about 6,600 distinct CDR3 sequences, approximately 32% of which are singletons. Documented treatment: roughly ten-day PBMC culture with coronavirus spike peptide pools or control peptides (ViraFEST assay). According to the study, CD4+ T cells from the unexposed donor were gathered ahead of the COVID-19 pandemic (2011-2018). Once peptide pools had expanded antigen-specific T cells, ViraFEST sequenced TCRs. Cultures used some 2 million PBMCs per well, 8.5 to 10 IU/ml IL-2 and about 9.9 ug/ml peptides.

This record comes from a study of vaccination and CD4 T cells after COVID-19. Study details: Six men and four women formed the convalescents, two being Hispanic. Study outcomes and limitations: For convalescent patients, a median 86.3% of reactive clones surfaced exclusively after vaccination.

The rearrangement joins TRBV6-1 to TRBJ1-2; D unclear. The sample was CD4+ T cells from blood, cultured in vitro. This clonotype originated in a human donor in good health. CDR3: CATGGNYGYTF. In DNA, the CDR3 is TGTGCCACGGGAGGGAACTATGGCTACACCTTC.